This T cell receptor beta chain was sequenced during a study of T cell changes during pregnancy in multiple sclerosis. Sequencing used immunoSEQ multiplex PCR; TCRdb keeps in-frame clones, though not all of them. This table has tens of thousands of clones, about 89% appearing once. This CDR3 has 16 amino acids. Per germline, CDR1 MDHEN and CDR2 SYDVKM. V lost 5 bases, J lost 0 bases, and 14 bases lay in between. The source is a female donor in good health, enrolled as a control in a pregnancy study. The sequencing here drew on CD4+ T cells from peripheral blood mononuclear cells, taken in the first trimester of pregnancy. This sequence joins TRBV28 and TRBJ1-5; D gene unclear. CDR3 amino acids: CASSRPTSYSNQPQHF. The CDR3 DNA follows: TGTGCCAGCAGTCGTCCGACTTCGTATAGCAATCAGCCCCAGCATTTT.